Below, one T cell receptor (beta chain) is given with its context. The CDR3 totals 13 residues. With 4 bases removed from V and 7 bases from J, the gap between germline ends came to 12 bases. Germline assignment: CDR1 SGHDT and CDR2 YYEEEE. Each of the donors was a healthy adult who was HIV-negative and had not had a recent acute infection or vaccination. Donors, without exception, were Caucasian adults residing in Nashville, Tennessee. An assay was performed, and its level was deep. Over several immunoSEQ plates, each subset's genomic DNA was distributed in even portions. Data came from immunoSEQ multiplex PCR; TCRdb stores just in-frame clones and leaves some out. This table holds under 600,000 clones, around 79% found once. This sample is part of a study of shared clonotypes between healthy human individuals.

The specimen was PBMCs. This sequence originates from a woman in her thirties or forties in good health. Some clones in this sample may be carry-over from other donors' samples. This chain joins TRBV5-6 and TRBJ2-1; no clear D gene. The CDR3 DNA reads as TGTGCCAGCAGCAAAGGGATAAAAAATGAGCAGTTCTTC. It codes for CASSKGIKNEQFF.